This TCR beta chain was found in a study of beta chain features in type 1 diabetes. Study overall: Sorted cell examination encompassed 100,000,000 or so cells across all samples. Broader study findings: Moderate yet significant TCRB CDR3 shortening was seen in Type 1 diabetes patients in all four CD4+ subsets.

Since all of the isolated RNA was reverse transcribed, expressed TCRB transcripts were what got sequenced. It was found that naive, central memory and regulatory T cell samples averaged approximately 3.9 million reads. The protocol was immunoSEQ multiplex PCR, while the TCRdb copy is restricted to in-frame clones and leaves out a portion. The sample holds hundreds of thousands of clones, over 9.5% seen once. Researchers reported sorting CD4+ naive, central memory, regulatory and stem cell-like memory cells via CD45RO/CCR7/CD25/CD127/CD95/CD27. V was cut by 2 bases and J by 9 bases, with 14 bases left in between. Germline values: CDR1 SQVTM, CDR2 ANQGSEA. The CDR3 has 13 amino acids. In this sample, this clone turned up a few times. Antigen unknown.

This receptor was identified in a woman under 30 with type 1 diabetes. The sample consisted of naive CD4+ T cells from blood. The chain couples TRBV29-1 to TRBJ2-1; tentatively, D is TRBD2 (6 bases). Written as DNA, the CDR3 is TGCAGCGTTGAAACGAGACTAGTGGGTGAGCAGTTCTTC. Residues: CSVETRLVGEQFF.